The sequence of this TCR beta chain was determined in a study of cytotoxic CD8 clonotypes in ibrutinib-treated CLL. Whole-study context: Following treatment for a median approximately 12 months, range 6 to 36, response samples were then taken. The average sample held roughly 250,000 productive templates and tens of thousands of productive rearrangements. General study points: Rare overall, public clonotypes shrank or held steady under therapy. Baseline-level clonality went beyond age-matched healthy donors and moved in step with circulating CD8+ T-cell counts.

As to this clone: As yet, its antigen is unknown.

Sequenced by immunoSEQ multiplex PCR; TCRdb stores in-frame clones only, minus some. The data contain 250,000 to 350,000 clones, roughly 76% of them singletons. The germline V gene has CDR1 ENHRY and CDR2 SYGVKD. Germline trimming cut 4 bases from V and 7 bases from J; bases unmatched to any gene: 9. The CDR3 length is 14 residues. The TCR sequence derives from a human donor with chronic lymphocytic leukemia. The chain recombines TRBV10-3 with TRBJ2-7; 8 bases fit TRBD2. Material: PBMCs, obtained at disease progression, from a patient treated with ibrutinib. DNA of the CDR3: TGTGCCATCAGTGCTTTGCGGGAGGCAGGTGAGCAGTACTTC. Protein product: CAISALREAGEQYF.